This T cell receptor beta chain was retrieved from a study of blood T cells in healthy people across ages. The overall study: With template switching, about one barcoded beta molecule was captured per two T cells. General study points: A roughly linear age-dependent decrease characterized TCR beta diversity per million T cells. Total diversity from one million sequenced T cells was likely underestimated. Fewer expanded clones and more diversity marked long-lived versus aged donors.

It was with a sample-barcoded 5' primer and a J-beta primer mix that a second PCR of about 7 to 12 cycles was run. TCRdb reanalysed the 5' RACE reads using MiXCR and keeps one entry per CDR3 protein. The sample carries over a million distinct CDR3 sequences, 55% to 75% recorded once. This clonotype was seen once. Its specificity is not known. The CDR3 contains 16 residues. Germline CDR1 and CDR2: DFQATT and SNEGSKA (reference sequence). Material for sequencing was blood. The sequence was collected from a young man in good health. This chain joins TRBV20-1 and TRBJ2-1, with D perhaps TRBD1 (5 bases). The DNA end is a closer match to TRBJ2-7, so the J assignment may be wrong. The CDR3 region has the DNA TGCAGTGCACGGGCCCTGTGGGGCGGTTCCTACAATGAGCAGTACTTC. It encodes CSARALWGGSYNEQYF.